The next 25 T cell receptor beta chains were all read from a single sample in a study of shared clonotypes between healthy human individuals. Assay used: immunoSEQ multiplex PCR; TCRdb lists only in-frame clones, some missing. Of about 2.3 million clones in the sample, approximately 93% were seen once. The specimen was naive CD4+ T cells from PBMCs. Subset noted: CD45RA+ positively selected. These receptors all come from a man aged 18 to 30 in good health. Some clones in this sample may be carry-over from other donors' samples.

V and J are TRBV5-6 and TRBJ2-1; 8 nucleotides agree with TRBD1. J lost 10 bases, V lost 5 bases, and 20 bases had no gene match. The CDR3 loop spans 17 amino acids. Germline V lookup: CDR1 SGHDT, CDR2 YYEEEE. In nucleotides, the CDR3 is TGTGCCAGCAGTCTGCTAAGGGGAATGGGACAGGCATGGGAGCAGTTCTTC. Translation: CASSLLRGMGQAWEQFF.

The chain couples TRBV9 to TRBJ2-1; 11 bases match TRBD2. The V gene's germline CDR1 is SGDLS and CDR2 YYNGEE. The length of the CDR3 is 15 residues. With 1 base clipped from V and 10 bases from J, the junction kept 7 bases outside the gene matches. The CDR3 region is CASSVTGTSGVEQFF. The CDR3 DNA follows: TGTGCCAGCAGCGTAACCGGGACTAGCGGTGTCGAGCAGTTCTTC.

The rearrangement links TRBV19 to TRBJ2-1; D is unresolved. The CDR3 is 13 residues long. Germline CDR1 and CDR2: LNHDA and SQIVND (reference sequence). V lost 4 bases to trimming and J lost 2 bases, with 6 bases between them. CDR3 DNA sequence: TGTGCCAGTAGTAAGGGTACCTACAATGAGCAGTTCTTC. As protein: CASSKGTYNEQFF.

CDR3 sequence: CASSEDSRWGEQYF. DNA for the CDR3: TGTGCCAGCAGCGAGGACTCCCGGTGGGGGGAGCAGTACTTC. The rearrangement uses TRBV7-8 and TRBJ2-7; perhaps D is TRBD1 or TRBD2 (5 bases each). The ends were cut back, 5 bases at V and 7 bases at J, with 18 bases in the middle. Germline V CDR1 and CDR2: SGHVS, FQNEAQ. The CDR3 is 14 amino acids.

The chain employs TRBV7-9 and TRBJ2-3; TRBD2 aligns across 9 bases. The CDR3 is 17 residues long. After removal of 1 base from V and 6 bases from J, the junction contained 11 bases not matched to a gene. The germline gives CDR1 SEHNR, CDR2 FQNEAQ (reference sequence). The CDR3 nucleotides are TGTGCCAGCAGCTTAGACTTCTCTAGCGGGGCTCTGGATACGCAGTATTTT. This codes for CASSLDFSSGALDTQYF.

The chain is built from TRBV4-3 and TRBJ1-2; no firm D call. The CDR3 spans 15 residues. Trimming took 4 bases from V and 1 from J, leaving 13 bases between them. Germline lookup yields CDR1 LGHNA and CDR2 YSLEER. CDR3 sequence (DNA): TGCGCCAGCAGCCGCAACAACTTCATTAACTATGGCTACACCTTC. Amino acid sequence: CASSRNNFINYGYTF.

The rearrangement uses TRBV7-2 and TRBJ1-5, with D unclear. Trimming took off 0 bases at V and 4 bases at J, with 7 bases between the two ends. This CDR3 region has 14 residues. In germline, CDR1 is SGHTA, CDR2 FQGNSA. The CDR3 bases are TGTGCCAGCAGCTTAGCGGCCCGGAATCAGCCCCAGCATTTT. The encoded protein is CASSLAARNQPQHF.

This chain joins TRBV11-2 and TRBJ1-5; D gene unclear. The V end lost 5 bases, the J end lost 7 bases, and 12 bases lay between the germline ends. CDR1 is SGHAT, CDR2 FQNNGV, per germline. The CDR3 is 13 amino acids. The CDR3 reads CASSVIKEQPQHF. CDR3 bases: TGTGCCAGCAGCGTAATCAAGGAGCAGCCCCAGCATTTT.

This chain links TRBV25-1 with TRBJ2-7, with D possibly TRBD1 on 5 matching bases. Trimming pared 5 bases from V and 5 bases from J, leaving 19 bases between. Germline loops: CDR1 MGHDK, CDR2 SYGVNS. CDR3 length: 15 amino acids. The CDR3 nucleotides are TGTGCCAGCAGTCCTCTACACACCACAGGCCACGAGCAGTACTTC. Its protein is CASSPLHTTGHEQYF.

CDR3 nucleotides: TGCGCCAGCAGCCCGCTAGCGGGAGGTAGGTCCTACAATGAGCAGTTCTTC. Its translation: CASSPLAGGRSYNEQFF. The V call is TRBV4-1, the J call TRBJ2-1; 11 bases agree with TRBD2. Trimming at V came to 4 bases and at J to 1 base, leaving 6 bases not matched to a gene. Germline values: CDR1 MGHRA, CDR2 YSYEKL. The CDR3 has 17 amino acids.

As concerns this clone: Other DNA sequences from this sample encode an identical CDR3 as well. The J gene is TRBJ2-7, the V gene TRBV7-2; 10 bases match TRBD2. Losses at the gene ends were 0 bases for V and 3 bases for J; bases not matched to a gene: 5. CDR1 is SGHTA and CDR2 is FQGNSA in the germline V gene. This CDR3 region has 16 residues. CDR3: CASSLARASGSYEQYF. Written as DNA, the CDR3 is TGTGCCAGCAGCTTAGCGCGGGCTAGCGGGAGCTACGAGCAGTACTTC.

This clone has just a few counts. The chain links TRBV30 to TRBJ1-4, with 7 bases identical to TRBD1. The CDR3 loop spans 15 amino acids. The germline V gene encodes CDR1 GTSNPN and CDR2 SVGIG (reference sequence). The V segment lost 2 bases and the J segment 7 bases; nucleotides outside the gene matches: 10. The CDR3 reads CAWSFRQGQAEKLFF. As DNA, the CDR3 is TGTGCCTGGAGTTTCCGACAGGGACAAGCTGAAAAACTGTTTTTT.

V is TRBV7-6 and J is TRBJ1-5; D remains unclear. This CDR3 has 15 residues. Looked up from germline, CDR1 is SGHVS and CDR2 is FNYEAQ. Trimming left V 1 base short and J 4 bases short, with 11 bases between. The CDR3 nucleotides are TGTGCCAGCAGCTTAGGGGCAGGTGGAAATCAGCCCCAGCATTTT. Its protein is CASSLGAGGNQPQHF.

The chain has TRBV4-2 and TRBJ2-1, with no clear D. The V end was cut by 5 bases, the J end by 6 bases, with 8 bases between. CDR1 is LGHNA, CDR2 YNFKEQ, per germline. The CDR3 has 12 amino acids. CDR3: CASSAPSNEQFF. The CDR3 coding sequence is TGTGCCAGCAGCGCCCCTAGCAATGAGCAGTTCTTC.

The chain carries TRBV9 and TRBJ2-2, with D unclear. The CDR3 is 18 residues long. Trimming pared 0 bases from V and 5 bases from J, leaving 20 bases between. Germline V gives CDR1 SGDLS, CDR2 YYNGEE. The CDR3 spells CASSVATWQRPRTGELFF. DNA for the CDR3: TGTGCCAGCAGCGTAGCTACGTGGCAGCGCCCGAGGACCGGGGAGCTGTTTTTT.

The rearrangement uses TRBV11-3 and TRBJ2-1, with TRBD2 matching over 8 bases. CDR3 length: 15 residues. Trimming took 1 base from V and 5 from J; bases not matched to a gene: 4. The germline V gene encodes CDR1 SGHNT and CDR2 YENEEA. The CDR3 DNA reads TGTGCCAGCAGCTTAGGCGGGAGGACTCACAATGAGCAGTTCTTC. This gives the protein CASSLGGRTHNEQFF.

The chain has TRBV18 and TRBJ1-1; D unclear. V was trimmed by 4 bases and J by 0 bases, leaving 12 bases between them. Per germline, CDR1 KGHSH and CDR2 LQKENI. This CDR3 is 15 amino acids long. CDR3 protein: CASSLLGLVNTEAFF. The CDR3 DNA reads TGTGCCAGCTCACTTTTGGGATTGGTGAACACTGAAGCTTTCTTT.

The chain uses TRBV29-1 and TRBJ2-3, with D perhaps given as TRBD1 or TRBD2 (5 bases each). This CDR3 has 13 amino acids. The germline V gene has CDR1 SQVTM and CDR2 ANQGSEA. V was trimmed by 4 bases and J by 3 bases, leaving 11 bases between them. The CDR3 reads CSVGGVRTDTQYF. The CDR3, as DNA: TGCAGCGTTGGAGGGGTGAGAACAGATACGCAGTATTTT.

The chain joins TRBV7-2 to TRBJ2-7; 8 bases map to TRBD2. This CDR3 is built from 15 residues. Germline V gene sequence: CDR1 SGHTA, CDR2 FQGNSA. The J segment lost 2 bases and the V segment lost 6 bases, leaving 9 bases of the junction unmatched. The CDR3 nucleotides read TGTGCCAGCAGGCAAGCCGGGACTAGTACCTACGAGCAGTACTTC. Its translation is CASRQAGTSTYEQYF.

In regard to this clone: Within the sample, other DNA sequences also encode this same CDR3. The V call is TRBV5-4, the J call TRBJ2-3; 8 bases are shared with TRBD2. The CDR3 covers 14 residues. CDR1 and CDR2 from the germline V gene are SGHNT and YYREEE (reference sequence). The V gene end was trimmed by 4 bases and the J gene end by 0 bases; junction bases not matched to a gene: 1. The CDR3 DNA reads as TGTGCCAGCAGCCCTAGCGGGAGCACAGATACGCAGTATTTT. Protein sequence: CASSPSGSTDTQYF.

Worth noting for this clone: One junction end disagrees with the germline gene, perhaps due to a read error. CDR3 loop: CASSEGGTRLDTQYF. Written as DNA, the CDR3 is TGTGCCAGCAGCGAAGGGGGTACTAGATTGGATACGCAGTATTTT. This chain joins TRBV2 and TRBJ2-3; weak D call: TRBD1 (6 bases). The CDR3 is 15 amino acids. Germline-derived CDR1 and CDR2 are SNHLY and FYNNEI.

For the CDR3, the DNA is TGTGCCAGCTCACCATCGGCGGATCCCTACAATGAGCAGTTCTTC. Encoded protein: CASSPSADPYNEQFF. This chain links TRBV18 with TRBJ2-1; D is uncertain. The V end was cut by 2 bases, the J end by 2 bases, with 10 bases between. The CDR3 runs 15 residues. Germline assignment: CDR1 KGHSH and CDR2 LQKENI.

Notes on this clone: This same CDR3 is encoded by further DNA sequences in the sample. The genes are TRBV18 and TRBJ1-4; 7 bases are shared with TRBD1. J lost 6 bases, V lost 3 bases, and 4 bases had no gene match. The CDR3 spans 14 residues. Germline V lookup: CDR1 KGHSH, CDR2 LQKENI. The CDR3 reads CASSPWQGDEKLFF. The DNA for the CDR3 is TGTGCCAGCTCACCCTGGCAGGGGGATGAAAAACTGTTTTTT.

Points on this clone: The identical CDR3 is also encoded by other nucleotide sequences in the sample. The chain links TRBV9 to TRBJ1-5; the D is unclear. V was shortened by 0 bases and J by 5 bases, with 6 bases between the two germline ends. Germline CDR1 and CDR2: SGDLS and YYNGEE. CDR3 length: 13 residues. The CDR3 reads CASSVEGYQPQHF. The DNA for the CDR3 is TGTGCCAGCAGCGTAGAGGGTTATCAGCCCCAGCATTTT.

The rearrangement links TRBV5-1 to TRBJ2-2; D may be TRBD2 (6 bases). The CDR3 loop spans 15 amino acids. Germline V gene data show CDR1 as SGHRS and CDR2 as YFSETQ. V lost 3 bases and J 7 bases, leaving 16 bases between the germline ends. CDR3 loop: CASSSRLDRGGELFF. The CDR3 DNA is TGCGCCAGCAGCTCCCGACTAGATCGGGGCGGGGAGCTGTTTTTT. Variable domain in full (rest from reference TRBV5-1 and TRBJ2-2): KAGVTQTPRYLIKTRGQQVTLSCSPISGHRSVSWYQQTPGQGLQFLFEYFSETQRNKGNFPGRFSGRQFSNSRSEMNVSTLELGDSALYLCASSSRLDRGGELFFGEGSRLTVL.